The present T cell receptor (beta chain) was sequenced within a study of T cells in narcolepsy. Study overall: Enrolled donors included narcolepsy type 1 or type 2 patients and healthy controls.

For this clone: Antigen unknown.

The method was immunoSEQ multiplex PCR; TCRdb's version includes in-frame clones alone and lacks a portion of them. Seen here are about 27,000 clones, 75% to 85% observed once, and the top ten hold roughly 7%. The study's findings and limits: In some patient and control memory CD4+ samples, autoreactive clones were absent. HCRT-specific and TRIB2-specific autoreactive clonotypes appeared among same-patient CSF and blood CD4+ clonotypes. Autoreactive clonotypes reportedly recurred in blood of same and different patients, not controls.

This CDR3 has 17 residues. V gene TRBV21-1 combines with J gene TRBJ1-6; TRBD1 is the table's D call and was not checked against the DNA. TRBV21-1 is a recognized pseudogene. Sequenced input: memory (CD45RA-) CD4+ T cells from blood. The TCR originated in a human donor in good health. For the CDR3, the DNA is TGTGCCAGCAGCAAGAAAACCGGAACAGGGGTGAATTCACCCCTCCACTTT. Translating gives CASSKKTGTGVNSPLHF.